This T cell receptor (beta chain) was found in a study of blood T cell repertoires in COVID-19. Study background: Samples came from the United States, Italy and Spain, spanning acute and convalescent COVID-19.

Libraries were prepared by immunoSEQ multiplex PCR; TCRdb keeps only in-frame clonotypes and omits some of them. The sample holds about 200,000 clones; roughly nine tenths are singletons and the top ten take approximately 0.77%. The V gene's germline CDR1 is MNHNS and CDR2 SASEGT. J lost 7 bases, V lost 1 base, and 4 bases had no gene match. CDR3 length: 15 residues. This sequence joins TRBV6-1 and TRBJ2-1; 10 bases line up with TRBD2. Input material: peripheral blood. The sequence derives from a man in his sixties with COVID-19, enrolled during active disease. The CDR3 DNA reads TGTGCCAGCAGTGAAGGAAATAGCGGGGGGAATGAGCAGTTCTTC. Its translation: CASSEGNSGGNEQFF.